These 24 T cell receptor beta chains share one sample of origin, sequenced in a study of immune cell composition in non-small cell lung cancer. Using immunoSEQ multiplex PCR, the repertoire was profiled, and TCRdb retains in-frame clones only, with some absent. Among some 2,500 clones, 65% to 80% were seen once, and the ten largest hold around 4.3%. Sequencing input: lung tumor tissue. Source of these receptors: a human donor with non-small cell lung cancer.

In its sample, this clone was seen a few times. CDR3 DNA sequence: TGTGCCAGCAGCGAGACTAGCGGGAACTACAATGAGCAGTTCTTC. The encoded protein is CASSETSGNYNEQFF. The chain links TRBV11-2 to TRBJ2-1, with 11 bases that match TRBD2. CDR3 length: 15 amino acids. Losses at the gene ends were 5 bases for V and 3 bases for J; bases not matched to a gene: 3. The germline V gene encodes CDR1 SGHAT and CDR2 FQNNGV.

This chain joins TRBV6-5 and TRBJ1-1, with D tentatively TRBD1 (5 bases). CDR1 is MNHEY, CDR2 SVGAGI, per germline. The CDR3 has 15 amino acids. V shed 6 bases and J shed 1 base, with 15 bases lying between them. The DNA of the CDR3 is TGTGCCAGCAGGGGGACTTTCTCACAGAACACTGAAGCTTTCTTT. Encoded protein: CASRGTFSQNTEAFF.

This rearrangement joins TRBV27 to TRBJ1-3, with D possibly matching TRBD1 (6 bases). The CDR3 totals 15 residues. Germline V lookup: CDR1 MNHEY, CDR2 SMNVEV (reference sequence). V lost 6 bases and J 9 bases, leaving 21 bases between the germline ends. CDR3 loop: CASSLTGLSRRTIYF. The CDR3 coding sequence is TGTGCCAGCAGCCTAACAGGGTTAAGCAGGCGCACCATATATTTT.

The chain carries TRBV23-1 and TRBJ2-1; a weak D match, TRBD2 (6 bases). TRBV23-1 counts as an open reading frame of uncertain function. V was cut by 0 bases and J by 6 bases, with 15 bases left in between. The CDR3 totals 16 residues. The CDR3 is CASSQSRQGGCNEQFF. CDR3 sequence (DNA): TGCGCCAGCAGTCAATCCCGGCAGGGAGGCTGCAATGAGCAGTTCTTC.

The chain is built from TRBV28 and TRBJ1-2; a possible D gene is TRBD1 (6 bases). The CDR3 totals 15 residues. Deletions cut 3 bases from V and 4 bases from J, with 15 bases between. The germline V gene has CDR1 MDHEN and CDR2 SYDVKM. CDR3 in amino acids: CASSFRSGATYGYTF. The CDR3, as DNA: TGTGCCAGCAGTTTTAGGTCAGGGGCTACCTATGGCTACACCTTC.

The DNA of the CDR3 is TGCGCCAGCAGCTTCGGGACTAGCGGGGAGCAGTTCTTC. This gives the protein CASSFGTSGEQFF. This chain connects TRBV10-1 to TRBJ2-1; 12 bases align to TRBD2. Trimming removed 6 bases from V and 10 bases from J; junction bases left unmatched: 4. Germline V lookup: CDR1 WNHNN, CDR2 SYGVQD (reference sequence). The CDR3 contains 13 residues.

CDR3 loop: CASSHSRPDLAGELFF. CDR3 bases: TGCGCCAGCAGCCATTCTAGGCCAGACTTAGCCGGGGAGCTGTTTTTT. V is TRBV5-1 and J is TRBJ2-2; D is undetermined. This CDR3 has 16 residues. Germline V CDR1 and CDR2: SGHRS, YFSETQ. The ends were cut back, 4 bases at V and 6 bases at J, with 19 bases in the middle. The variable domain in full, with the rest retrieved from reference TRBV5-1 and TRBJ2-2, is KAGVTQTPRYLIKTRGQQVTLSCSPISGHRSVSWYQQTPGQGLQFLFEYFSETQRNKGNFPGRFSGRQFSNSRSEMNVSTLELGDSALYLCASSHSRPDLAGELFFGEGSRLTVL.

This clone has a single count. The CDR3 reads CASSQADTDTQYF. CDR3 bases: TGTGCCAGCAGCCAAGCAGATACAGATACGCAGTATTTT. The chain is built from TRBV4-2 and TRBJ2-3; D is ambiguous. Trimming left V 1 base short and J 3 bases short, with 5 bases between. The CDR3 contains 13 residues. CDR1 LGHNA and CDR2 YNFKEQ come from the germline V gene.

V gene TRBV30 combines with J gene TRBJ2-7, with 9 bases that match TRBD2. V shed 3 bases and J 6 bases; nucleotides not matched to a gene: 6. CDR3 size: 13 residues. The germline CDR1 and CDR2 sequences are GTSNPN and SVGIG (reference sequence). CDR3: CAWRGELAGEQYF. The CDR3 nucleotides are TGTGCCTGGAGGGGGGAACTAGCGGGCGAGCAGTACTTC.

The gene calls are TRBV9 and TRBJ2-1; TRBD2 is a possible D gene (6 bases). Trimming left V 1 base short and J 4 bases short, with 21 bases between. The germline gives CDR1 SGDLS, CDR2 YYNGEE. CDR3 length: 18 residues. Here the CDR3 reads CASSVSSQTTGLYNEQFF. In nucleotides, the CDR3 is TGTGCCAGCAGCGTATCTTCCCAAACGACGGGACTTTACAATGAGCAGTTCTTC.

The gene calls are TRBV7-2 and TRBJ1-2; D not certain. The germline V gene encodes CDR1 SGHTA and CDR2 FQGNSA. This CDR3 is 12 amino acids long. Trimming took 3 bases from V and 6 from J, leaving 8 bases between them. In DNA, the CDR3 is TGTGCCAGCAGCTTGTACGGGAATGGCTACACCTTC. As protein: CASSLYGNGYTF.

The chain is built from TRBV11-3 and TRBJ2-3, with no clear D. The CDR3 length is 18 residues. Germline V gene lookup returns CDR1 SGHNT and CDR2 YENEEA. Trimming pared 5 bases from V and 0 bases from J, leaving 21 bases between. CDR3 sequence reads: CASSPRTECYHSTDTQYF. CDR3 nucleotide sequence: TGTGCCAGCAGCCCCCGAACGGAGTGCTACCATAGCACAGATACGCAGTATTTT.

This chain joins TRBV10-3 and TRBJ2-7, with TRBD1 matching over 8 bases. CDR3 size: 14 residues. With 6 bases clipped from V and 6 bases from J, the junction kept 10 bases outside the gene matches. CDR1 ENHRY and CDR2 SYGVKD come from the germline V gene. CDR3 coding DNA: TGTGCCATCAGCCTGACAGGGGAGTATGCCGAGCAGTACTTC. Amino acid sequence: CAISLTGEYAEQYF.

The V gene is TRBV30, the J gene TRBJ2-1, with D uncertain. The CDR3 extends over 12 amino acids. Trimming took off 0 bases at V and 5 bases at J, with 5 bases between the two ends. CDR1 GTSNPN and CDR2 SVGIG come from the germline V gene (reference sequence). CDR3 in amino acids: CAWSVLNNEQFF. CDR3 sequence (DNA): TGTGCCTGGAGTGTTTTAAACAATGAGCAGTTCTTC.

The chain links TRBV6-5 to TRBJ1-2; possibly TRBD1 for D (5 bases). CDR1 is MNHEY, CDR2 SVGAGI, per germline. Trimming cost V 2 bases and J 4 bases, with 8 bases left between them. The CDR3 consists of 13 residues. The CDR3 region has the DNA TGTGCCAGCAGTTACGGGGGGATCTATGGCTACACCTTC. The encoded protein is CASSYGGIYGYTF.

The gene calls are TRBV18 and TRBJ1-1; TRBD1 matches at 7 bases. CDR1 is KGHSH and CDR2 is LQKENI in the germline V gene. There are 15 residues in the CDR3. Trimming took 2 bases from V and 0 from J; bases not matched to a gene: 3. CDR3 loop: CASSPTTGLNTEAFF. In DNA form, the CDR3 reads TGTGCCAGCTCACCAACGACAGGGCTGAACACTGAAGCTTTCTTT.

The genes are TRBV7-9 and TRBJ1-2; D remains unclear. The CDR3 is 14 residues long. The germline V and J ends were trimmed by 5 bases and 7 bases, with 17 bases remaining between them. CDR1 is SEHNR, CDR2 FQNEAQ, per germline (reference sequence). Written as DNA, the CDR3 is TGTGCCAGCAGCCGCACTCCTCCGGAGGGTGGCTACACCTTC. This codes for CASSRTPPEGGYTF.

The genes are TRBV19 and TRBJ1-1, with 10 bases lining up with TRBD1. The CDR3 loop spans 16 amino acids. CDR1 is LNHDA and CDR2 is SQIVND in the germline V gene (reference sequence). V shed 5 bases, J shed 5 bases, and the junction held 11 bases outside the gene matches. CDR3 nucleotides: TGTGCCAGTAGTTTTAGTCCGGGACAGGGGACGACTGAAGCTTTCTTT. Encoded protein: CASSFSPGQGTTEAFF.

This chain joins TRBV7-8 and TRBJ2-3; D is possibly TRBD2 (6 bases). Trimming removed 5 bases from V and 1 base from J, with 13 bases in between. From germline, CDR1 is SGHVS and CDR2 FQNEAQ. The CDR3 totals 15 residues. CDR3 nucleotides: TGTGCCAGCAGCAAAGGTTGGGGGGGCACAGATACGCAGTATTTT. Translation: CASSKGWGGTDTQYF. Using reference TRBV7-8 and TRBJ2-3 for the parts outside the CDR3, the full variable domain is GAGVSQSPRYKVAKRGQDVALRCDPISGHVSLFWYQQALGQGPEFLTYFQNEAQLDKSGLPSDRFFAERPEGSVSTLKIQRTQQEDSAVYLCASSKGWGGTDTQYFGPGTRLTVL.

The DNA of the CDR3 is TGTGCCAGCAGCCCACCGGGACAATCTAACACCGGGGAGCTGTTTTTT. It encodes CASSPPGQSNTGELFF. This chain links TRBV5-4 with TRBJ2-2; the D gene is possibly TRBD1 (6 bases). There are 16 residues in the CDR3. V dropped 4 bases and J dropped 2 bases, with 15 bases sitting between them. The germline CDR1 and CDR2 sequences are SGHNT and YYREEE (reference sequence).

This rearrangement joins TRBV9 to TRBJ2-3; TRBD2 might be the D (7 bases). The CDR3 consists of 14 residues. V dropped 4 bases and J dropped 6 bases, with 15 bases sitting between them. From germline, CDR1 is SGDLS and CDR2 YYNGEE. CDR3 region: CASSPGRGADTQYF. The CDR3 DNA reads as TGTGCCAGCAGCCCTGGGAGGGGGGCGGATACGCAGTATTTT.

The V gene is TRBV7-9, the J gene TRBJ2-1, with 8 positions matching TRBD2. Germline V gene lookup returns CDR1 SEHNR and CDR2 FQNEAQ (reference sequence). J gave up 5 bases and V 3 bases, and 3 bases lay outside the gene matches. The CDR3 consists of 14 residues. This CDR3 reads CASSFTSGDNEQFF. The CDR3 nucleotides read TGTGCCAGCAGCTTCACTAGCGGTGACAATGAGCAGTTCTTC.

The CDR3 loop reads CASSRLLGSPSGNEQFF. In DNA form, the CDR3 reads TGCGCCAGCAGCCGCCTGCTAGGTTCGCCCAGTGGCAATGAGCAGTTCTTC. The chain couples TRBV4-1 to TRBJ2-1; D call uncertain. Germline CDR1 MGHRA, CDR2 YSYEKL. The CDR3 has 17 amino acids. The germline V and J ends were trimmed by 4 bases and 6 bases, with 22 bases remaining between them.

The chain carries TRBV19 and TRBJ1-4, with 12 nucleotides matching TRBD1. CDR3 size: 18 residues. J gave up 4 bases and V 6 bases, and 12 bases lay outside the gene matches. CDR1 and CDR2 from the germline V gene are LNHDA and SQIVND (reference sequence). CDR3: CASRSAGTGGLFNEKLFF. CDR3 coding DNA: TGTGCCAGTAGAAGCGCCGGGACAGGGGGCTTATTTAATGAAAAACTGTTTTTT.